The entry below gives a single TCR beta chain sequence along with its context. The antigen it binds to is not known. Per-base qualities were not stored, and no clone one base away is much larger. Library generation was performed with the immunoSEQ multiplex PCR assay. TCRdb's version of the immuneACCESS table is confined to in-frame rearrangements and falls short of the full clone set. An unresolved V gene accounts for under half of the shortfall where checked; the remainder is of unknown origin. In all, the sample holds about 200,000 clones, and roughly nine tenths of those were seen once. In total, the top ten clones hold approximately 2% of the sample. This record belongs to a study of control samples from healthy donors and cancer patients (TCRdb year 2020). V is shortened by 1 base, J by 0 bases, and the region joining them spans 19 bases. Including cysteine and phenylalanine, the CDR3 has 19 amino acids. CDR3 DNA only is kept here, 57 bases in frame from base 1. The germline V gene sets CDR1 to MGHRA and CDR2 to YSYEKL.

The receptor's source is a man aged 25 to 40 in good health. The rearrangement joined TRBV4-1 to TRBJ1-3; the D gene is perhaps TRBD1, on 5 matching bases. Material: blood. The CDR3 here reads CASSQAPPGVGHSGNTIYF. The nucleotide sequence is TGCGCCAGCAGCCAAGCTCCGCCGGGTGTAGGACACTCTGGAAACACCATATATTTT.